This entry is about one T cell receptor (beta chain). Its matching antigen is unknown. These data are taken from a study of blood T cells in healthy people across ages. General study points: Long-lived donors had more naive CD4+ cells and higher diversity than aged donors. As age increased, TCR beta diversity per million T cells fell in a roughly linear fashion.

Germline V lookup: CDR1 MGHDK, CDR2 SYGVNS. The CDR3 runs to 14 residues. The J segment lost 4 bases and the V segment lost 6 bases, leaving 6 bases of the junction unmatched. Next came a second PCR, run for about 7 to 12 cycles, which used a sample-barcoded 5' primer along with a J-beta primer mix. One entry per CDR3 protein, called by TCRdb with MiXCR from the 5' RACE reads. The sample carries 1.8 million or so distinct CDR3 sequences, around 40% recorded once. The receptor comes from a human donor in good health. The sample comprised blood. The gene calls are TRBV25-1 and TRBJ2-5; 9 nucleotides align to TRBD1. The CDR3 region is CASRRTGEGETQYF. The CDR3 bases are TGTGCCAGCAGGAGGACAGGGGAAGGAGAGACCCAGTACTTC.